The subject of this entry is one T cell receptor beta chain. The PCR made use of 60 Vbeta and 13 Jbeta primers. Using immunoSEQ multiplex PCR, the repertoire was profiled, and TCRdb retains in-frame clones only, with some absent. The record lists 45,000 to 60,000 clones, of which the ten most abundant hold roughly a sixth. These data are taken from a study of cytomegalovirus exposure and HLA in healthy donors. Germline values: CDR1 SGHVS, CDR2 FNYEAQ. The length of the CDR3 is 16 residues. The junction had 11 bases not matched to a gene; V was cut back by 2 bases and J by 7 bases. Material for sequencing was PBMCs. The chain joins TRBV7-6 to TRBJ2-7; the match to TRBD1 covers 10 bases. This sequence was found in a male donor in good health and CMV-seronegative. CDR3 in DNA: TGTGCCAGCAGCTTAAATGGAGGGACAGGGGTGGGGGAGCAGTACTTC. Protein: CASSLNGGTGVGEQYF.